A selection of T cell receptor beta chains follows, all from one sample in a study of blood T cell repertoires in COVID-19. Here immunoSEQ multiplex PCR was the method, and the copy in TCRdb shows in-frame clones only, minus some. This sample has over 60,000 clones, with around 89% found just once. The sample comprised peripheral blood. The source of these receptors is a man aged 45-60 years with acute or convalescent COVID-19. The CDR3 runs from the conserved cysteine through the conserved F or W. D genes are given only for firm matches. For some rows the clone size is stated as once, few or many, or as a class when expanded; others skip it.

j_gene: TRBJ1-2
v_gene: TRBV7-9
abundance: -
d_gene: TRBD1
CDR3aa: CASSNRQGARGGYTF
CDR3nt: TGTGCCAGCAGCAACCGACAGGGGGCGAGGGGTGGCTACACCTTC

j_gene: TRBJ2-7
v_gene: TRBV11-2
abundance: -
d_gene: -
CDR3aa: CASSFGLYEQYF
CDR3nt: TGTGCCAGCAGCTTTGGCCTCTACGAGCAGTACTTC

j_gene: TRBJ2-1
v_gene: TRBV7-2
abundance: -
d_gene: -
CDR3aa: CASSRALASSYNEQFF
CDR3nt: TGTGCCAGCAGCCGTGCTCTTGCCAGCTCCTACAATGAGCAGTTCTTC

j_gene: TRBJ2-1
v_gene: TRBV3-1/TRBV3-2
abundance: -
d_gene: -
CDR3aa: CASSQEGLARREQFF
CDR3nt: TGTGCCAGCAGCCAAGAGGGACTGGCACGGAGGGAGCAGTTCTTC

j_gene: TRBJ1-2
v_gene: TRBV9
abundance: -
d_gene: TRBD1
CDR3aa: CASSVRPAGTGNGYTF
CDR3nt: TGTGCCAGCAGCGTACGACCCGCCGGGACAGGGAACGGCTACACCTTC

j_gene: TRBJ1-2
v_gene: TRBV18
abundance: -
d_gene: TRBD1
CDR3aa: CASSPEGQATYGYTF
CDR3nt: TGTGCCAGCTCACCGGAGGGACAGGCAACCTATGGCTACACCTTC

j_gene: TRBJ2-1
v_gene: TRBV19
abundance: -
d_gene: TRBD1
CDR3aa: CASSIFRTGGTNEQFF
CDR3nt: TGTGCCAGTAGTATATTTAGGACAGGGGGCACGAATGAGCAGTTCTTC

j_gene: TRBJ1-1
v_gene: TRBV6-7
abundance: -
d_gene: -
CDR3aa: CASSYPRPGDTEAFF
CDR3nt: TGTGCCAGCAGTTACCCCCGGCCAGGGGACACTGAAGCTTTCTTT

j_gene: TRBJ2-5
v_gene: TRBV11-2
abundance: -
d_gene: -
CDR3aa: CASSPGNQETQYF
CDR3nt: TGTGCCAGCAGCCCCGGGAACCAAGAGACCCAGTACTTC

j_gene: TRBJ1-5
v_gene: TRBV6-5
abundance: few
d_gene: -
CDR3aa: CASSIQGGQPQHF
CDR3nt: TGTGCCAGCAGTATACAGGGTGGGCAGCCCCAGCATTTT

j_gene: TRBJ2-2
v_gene: TRBV12-3/TRBV12-4
abundance: -
d_gene: -
CDR3aa: CASFTLVTGELFF
CDR3nt: TGTGCCAGCTTTACTCTGGTAACCGGGGAGCTGTTTTTT

j_gene: TRBJ1-4
v_gene: TRBV2
abundance: -
d_gene: -
CDR3aa: CASSEGIRGLGEKLFF
CDR3nt: TGTGCCAGCAGTGAAGGGATTCGGGGTTTAGGTGAAAAACTGTTTTTT

j_gene: TRBJ2-7
v_gene: TRBV7-2
abundance: -
d_gene: -
CDR3aa: CASSLLPGGTGSSYEQYF
CDR3nt: TGTGCCAGCAGCTTATTACCTGGAGGGACGGGAAGCTCCTACGAGCAGTACTTC

j_gene: TRBJ1-1
v_gene: TRBV23-1
abundance: -
d_gene: -
CDR3aa: CASSQGAHTNTEAFF
CDR3nt: TGCGCCAGCAGTCAAGGAGCCCACACGAACACTGAAGCTTTCTTT

j_gene: TRBJ1-5
v_gene: TRBV5-1
abundance: -
d_gene: -
CDR3aa: CASSLEVRVIQPQHF
CDR3nt: TGCGCCAGCAGCTTGGAGGTACGGGTAATACAGCCCCAGCATTTT

j_gene: TRBJ2-3
v_gene: TRBV6-6
abundance: -
d_gene: TRBD2
CDR3aa: CASSPTRLAGATDTQYF
CDR3nt: TGTGCCAGCAGTCCAACCCGACTAGCGGGAGCCACAGATACGCAGTATTTT